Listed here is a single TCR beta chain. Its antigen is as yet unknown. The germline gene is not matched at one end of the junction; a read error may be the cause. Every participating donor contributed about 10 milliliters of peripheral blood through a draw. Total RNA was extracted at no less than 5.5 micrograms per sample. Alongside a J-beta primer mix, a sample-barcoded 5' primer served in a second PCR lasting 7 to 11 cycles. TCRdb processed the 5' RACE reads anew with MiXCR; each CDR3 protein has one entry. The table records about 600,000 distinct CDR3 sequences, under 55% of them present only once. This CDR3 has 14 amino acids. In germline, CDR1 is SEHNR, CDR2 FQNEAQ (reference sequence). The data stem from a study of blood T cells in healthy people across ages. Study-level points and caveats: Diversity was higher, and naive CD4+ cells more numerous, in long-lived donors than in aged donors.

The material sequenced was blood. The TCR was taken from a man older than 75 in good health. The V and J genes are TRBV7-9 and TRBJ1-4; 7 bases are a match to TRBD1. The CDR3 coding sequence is TGTGCCAGCAGCTTGGGGACAGCTAATGAAGAACTGTTTTTT. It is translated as CASSLGTANEELFF.